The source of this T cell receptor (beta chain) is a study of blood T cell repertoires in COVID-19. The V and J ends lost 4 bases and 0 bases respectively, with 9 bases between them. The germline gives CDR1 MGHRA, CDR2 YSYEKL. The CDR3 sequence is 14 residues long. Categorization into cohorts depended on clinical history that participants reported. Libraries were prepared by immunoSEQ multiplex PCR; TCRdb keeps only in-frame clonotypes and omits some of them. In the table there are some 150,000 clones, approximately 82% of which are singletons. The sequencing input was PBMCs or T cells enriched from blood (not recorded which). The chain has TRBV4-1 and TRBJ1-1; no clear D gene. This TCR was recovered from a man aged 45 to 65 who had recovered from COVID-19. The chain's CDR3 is CASSLRRVNTEAFF. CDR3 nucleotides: TGCGCCAGCAGCCTCCGGCGGGTGAACACTGAAGCTTTCTTT.